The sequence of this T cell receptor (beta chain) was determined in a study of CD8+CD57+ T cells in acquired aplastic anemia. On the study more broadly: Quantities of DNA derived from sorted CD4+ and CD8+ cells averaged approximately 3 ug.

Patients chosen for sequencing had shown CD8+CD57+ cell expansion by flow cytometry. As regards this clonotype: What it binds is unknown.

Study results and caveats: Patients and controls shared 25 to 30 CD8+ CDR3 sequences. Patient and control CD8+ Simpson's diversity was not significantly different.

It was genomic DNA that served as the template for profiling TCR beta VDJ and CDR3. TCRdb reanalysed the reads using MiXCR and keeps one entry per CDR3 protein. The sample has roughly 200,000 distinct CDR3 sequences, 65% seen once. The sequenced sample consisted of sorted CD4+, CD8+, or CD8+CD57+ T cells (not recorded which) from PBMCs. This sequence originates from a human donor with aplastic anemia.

The CDR3 coding sequence is TGCAGTGCTATACAAGACACCTACACTGAAGCTTTCTTT. Residues: CSAIQDTYTEAFF. This sequence joins TRBV20-1 and TRBJ1-1; no clear D gene. CDR1 and CDR2 (germline): DFQATT, SNEGSKA (reference sequence). V lost 4 bases and J lost 3, with 12 bases in between. This CDR3 is built from 13 residues.